The TCR beta chain under discussion was sequenced for a study of T cell responses to AZD1222 COVID-19 vaccine. CDR3 length: 15 amino acids. V lost 0 bases to trimming and J lost 2 bases, with 10 bases between them. Germline V gives CDR1 SGHDT, CDR2 YYEEEE. As to this clone: The target antigen is unknown.

The study pooled second doses at about 4 or about 12 weeks. The study's findings and limits: Baseline antibody screening turned up just a handful of seropositive AZD1222 recipients. Recipients of two AZD1222 doses showed rising Spike-specific TCR breadth and depth.

Here immunoSEQ multiplex PCR was the method, and the copy in TCRdb shows in-frame clones only, minus some. The data hold fewer than 200,000 clones, with 87% observed a single time. This clonotype was sampled from an adult who received the AZD1222 COVID-19 vaccine. The sample consisted of peripheral blood, taken 28 days after the second AZD1222 dose. The J gene is TRBJ2-3, the V gene TRBV5-6, with no clear D. The DNA for the CDR3 is TGTGCCAGCAGCTTGGGACTTACTTCCACAGATACGCAGTATTTT. Translating gives CASSLGLTSTDTQYF.